This is a list of T cell receptor beta chains from one sample in a study of blood T cell repertoires in COVID-19. Profiled with immunoSEQ multiplex PCR; TCRdb holds only in-frame clones, not every one. The sample shows hundreds of thousands of clones, nearly 90% of them seen only once. The sequencing sample was made of peripheral blood. The receptors stem from a man younger than 30 with active or convalescent COVID-19. The CDR3 runs from the conserved cysteine through the conserved F or W. Fields, in order: V gene, J gene, CDR3 protein.

TRBV6-2/TRBV6-3	TRBJ1-5	CASSSTGGGSNQPQHF
TRBV19	TRBJ2-1	CASSSGGPVNEQFF
TRBV7-9	TRBJ1-4	CASSLGSDEKLFF
TRBV27	TRBJ1-1	CASSPREDTEAFF
TRBV27	TRBJ2-7	CASSLPSYEQYF
TRBV12-3/TRBV12-4	TRBJ1-2	CASSRRVGYTF
TRBV15	TRBJ2-7	CATSRDGQGYEQYF
TRBV23-1	TRBJ1-5	CASSQPRTGRDRTTGQPQHF
TRBV6-1	TRBJ2-7	CASSDLQAYEQYF
TRBV28	TRBJ2-7	CASRSDSYEQYF
TRBV11-3	TRBJ1-1	CASSQTGGTEAFF
TRBV6-5	TRBJ2-2	CASSPTDTGELFF
TRBV18	TRBJ1-2	CASSQGQGVDGYTF
TRBV13	TRBJ2-7	CASSPNKYEQYF
TRBV27	TRBJ2-1	CASTRAQGEQFF
TRBV29-1	TRBJ1-2	CSVALGWGYTF
TRBV19	TRBJ1-4	CASSIVNRAGGSLELFF
TRBV10-3	TRBJ1-2	CAISESPGTGTNYGYTF
TRBV30	TRBJ1-6	CAWSGGSLIGTPLHF
TRBV2	TRBJ1-3	CASSLGLINTIYF
TRBV5-4	TRBJ1-2	CASSLDGANYGYTF
TRBV2	TRBJ2-5	CASSGLGRETQYF
TRBV11-3	TRBJ2-1	CASSPRGGSLSYNEQFF
TRBV7-2	TRBJ2-5	CASSLNSVQETQYF
TRBV5-6	TRBJ1-2	CASSSLQAINYGYTF
TRBV4-2	TRBJ2-7	CASSGELGQGDYEQYF
TRBV27	TRBJ1-5	CASSAHSNQPQHF
TRBV3-1/TRBV3-2	TRBJ2-7	CASSQGAAPPYEQYF
TRBV19	TRBJ1-6	CASSIWQNSPLHF
TRBV5-1	TRBJ1-2	CASSLLQGGYGYTF
TRBV2	TRBJ2-2	CASREQAGNTGELFF
TRBV6-5	TRBJ1-1	CASSYSNIIVNTEAFF
TRBV6-5	TRBJ1-1	CASSYRDGGIRFF
TRBV18	TRBJ2-1	CASSPSAGGSLNEQFF
TRBV5-1	TRBJ2-5	CASSPGQKQETQYF
TRBV7-9	TRBJ2-7	CASSRPSRQTSYEQYF
TRBV4-1	TRBJ1-5	CASNQGTHNQPQHF
TRBV18	TRBJ1-1	CASSPPTGENTEAFF
TRBV19	TRBJ1-3	CASSSRTGNRYGNTIYF
TRBV7-2	TRBJ2-1	CASRPPAVVSAGSYNEQFF
TRBV20-1	TRBJ2-5	CSARGLETQYF
TRBV7-2	TRBJ1-3	CASSLVSLQNSGNTIYF
TRBV18	TRBJ1-5	CASSPPRGLNQPQHF
TRBV5-6	TRBJ1-6	CASSSSTVPLHF
TRBV12-5	TRBJ2-7	CASGAWGTSGSYEQYF
TRBV10-3	TRBJ1-2	CAISEGQGASGYTF